The rows below give T cell receptor beta chains drawn from one sample of a study of T cells after yellow fever vaccination. Each CDR3 protein gets one entry after TCRdb re-called the 5' RACE reads with MiXCR. The table includes about 310,000 distinct CDR3 sequences, 3.6% detected once. The sequencing used PBMCs, collected on the day of the yellow fever booster vaccination. These receptors were collected from a man between 18 and 35 years old who received the YFV17D yellow fever vaccine. Each CDR3 is given with its conserved first and last residue. D genes are given only for firm matches. Size values are once, few and many counts, or a class for expanded clones, and some rows have none.

TRBV10-3	TRBJ1-3	NA	NA	CAIIPTDAGNTIYF	TGTGCCATCATTCCGACGGACGCTGGAAACACCATATATTTT
TRBV12-3/TRBV12-4	TRBJ2-7	NA	few	CASSLTVPYEQYF	TGTGCCAGCAGTTTGACAGTCCCCTACGAGCAGTACTTC
TRBV5-1	TRBJ2-3	NA	many	CASSLGISQDTQYF	TGCGCCAGCAGCTTGGGAATCTCCCAGGATACGCAGTATTTT
TRBV7-2	TRBJ1-1	NA	NA	CASSPWRVNTEAFF	TGTGCCAGCAGCCCTTGGAGGGTTAACACTGAAGCTTTCTTT
TRBV11-2	TRBJ2-7	TRBD2	many	CASSVDGGGYEQYF	TGTGCCAGCAGCGTTGATGGCGGGGGCTACGAGCAGTACTTC
TRBV14	TRBJ2-3	NA	NA	CASSPAGVIDTQYF	TGTGCCAGCAGCCCGGCAGGGGTAATAGATACGCAGTATTTT
TRBV7-2	TRBJ1-1	NA	NA	CASSPTGYEAFF	TGTGCCAGCAGCCCGACAGGATACGAAGCTTTCTTT
TRBV7-9	TRBJ1-2	NA	few	CASSLPSPREANYGYTF	TGTGCCAGCAGCTTACCTTCCCCCAGGGAGGCTAACTATGGCTACACCTTC
TRBV6-2/TRBV6-3	TRBJ1-5	NA	NA	CATNRDSNQPQHF	TGTGCCACCAACCGGGATAGCAATCAGCCCCAGCATTTT
TRBV5-4	TRBJ2-1	NA	NA	CASSLGTGRPREQFF	TGTGCCAGCAGCTTGGGAACGGGGAGGCCACGAGAGCAGTTCTTC
TRBV6-5	TRBJ2-3	NA	NA	CASSYWGGQGDTQYF	TGTGCCAGCAGTTATTGGGGGGGGCAAGGAGATACGCAGTATTTT
TRBV4-1	TRBJ2-3	TRBD1	NA	CASSTRTGRLTDTQYF	TGCGCCAGCAGCACCCGGACAGGGCGCCTCACAGATACGCAGTATTTT
TRBV9	TRBJ2-3	TRBD2	many	CASSAAGSTDTQYF	TGTGCCAGCAGCGCAGCGGGATCTACAGATACGCAGTATTTT
TRBV12-3/TRBV12-4	TRBJ2-3	TRBD2	few	CASSSRVRGVLAGTTDTQYF	TGTGCCAGCAGTTCAAGGGTGCGAGGCGTACTAGCGGGGACCACAGATACGCAGTATTTT
TRBV7-7	TRBJ2-1	TRBD1	few	CASSSGQGAYEQFF	TGTGCTAGCAGCTCTGGACAGGGGGCTTATGAGCAGTTCTTC
TRBV20-1	TRBJ1-5	NA	many	CSARDSRGIKPQHF	TGCAGTGCTAGAGATTCACGGGGCATTAAGCCCCAGCATTTT
TRBV18	TRBJ1-1	NA	many	CASSQDRLNTEAFF	TGTGCCAGCTCACAGGACAGACTGAACACTGAAGCTTTCTTT
TRBV20-1	TRBJ1-6	NA	many	CSAGHPGTLGPLHF	TGCAGTGCTGGCCATCCAGGGACGTTGGGACCCCTCCACTTT
TRBV15	TRBJ2-1	TRBD2	many	CATSRDSGGRSDNEQFF	TGTGCCACCAGCAGAGACAGCGGGGGCCGGTCCGACAATGAGCAGTTCTTC
TRBV3-1	TRBJ2-2	NA	NA	CASSQGYSGELFF	TGTGCCAGCAGCCAAGGGTATTCCGGGGAGCTGTTTTTT
TRBV10-3	TRBJ2-3	TRBD2	many	CAISPRGGGAGDTQYF	TGTGCCATCAGCCCCCGAGGCGGGGGGGCGGGAGATACGCAGTATTTT
TRBV4-3	TRBJ1-6	NA	many	CASSQALGMTAHF	TGCGCCAGCAGCCAAGCACTAGGAATGACAGCGCACTTT
TRBV18	TRBJ1-6	NA	few	CASSLTEPSPLHF	TGTGCCAGCTCCCTTACGGAGCCTTCACCCCTCCACTTT
TRBV12-3/TRBV12-4	TRBJ2-7	TRBD1	few	CASQGELHEQYF	TGTGCCAGCCAGGGGGAACTCCACGAGCAGTACTTC
TRBV12-3/TRBV12-4	TRBJ1-5	NA	NA	CASSLGGRNNQPQHF	TGTGCCAGCAGTTTAGGGGGCAGGAACAATCAGCCCCAGCATTTT
TRBV20-1	TRBJ1-2	TRBD1	NA	CSAHRGDYTF	TGCAGTGCCCACAGGGGTGATTACACCTTC
TRBV7-9	TRBJ1-5	NA	many	CASTTTTGYNQPQHF	TGTGCCAGCACCACAACCACAGGGTACAATCAGCCCCAGCATTTT
TRBV7-2	TRBJ1-2	NA	many	CASSLTFEGYGYTF	TGTGCCAGCAGCTTGACATTTGAGGGGTATGGCTACACCTTC
TRBV5-1	TRBJ2-2	TRBD1	many	CASSLAGTGPTGELFF	TGCGCCAGCAGCTTGGCCGGGACAGGGCCCACCGGGGAGCTGTTTTTT
TRBV29-1	TRBJ2-6	TRBD1	many	CSVQGNSGANVLTF	TGCAGCGTACAGGGGAACTCTGGGGCCAACGTCCTGACTTTC